This T cell receptor beta chain was recorded in a study of neurological immune-mediated disorders. Germline values: CDR1 GTSNPN, CDR2 SVGIG (reference sequence). Trimming removed 4 bases from V and 1 base from J, with 7 bases in between. The CDR3 covers 12 residues. Unsorted libraries were prepared from 2 million PBMCs held at -80 C. At least ten counts were recorded for this clonotype. Its antigen remains unidentified. 5'RACE employing 10-nucleotide random UMIs yielded the cDNA. Every sequencing run produced over 180 million TCR-beta sequences that came from 15-18 subjects. TCRdb called the 5' RACE reads again in MiXCR, with one record for every CDR3 protein. The repertoire holds approximately 130,000 distinct CDR3 sequences, with roughly 3.1% as singletons. Study-level points and caveats: A possible signature was seen in one related-CDR3 cluster, into which phylogenetic grouping placed the repertoires of 18 of 34 multiple sclerosis patients.

The chain has TRBV30 and TRBJ1-1; D possibly corresponds to TRBD1 (6 bases). Sequencing was done on a sample of PBMCs. The receptor's source is a woman younger than 45 with multiple sclerosis. CDR3 nucleotide sequence: TGTGCCTGGAACAGGGCGAACACTGAAGCTTTCTTT. It yields the protein CAWNRANTEAFF.